One sample yielded the 22 T cell receptor beta chains listed below, sequenced in a study of T cells in Graves' hyperthyroidism and ophthalmopathy. Amplification of TCR beta CDR3 regions was performed using RNA transcripts as template. The primer set for the first-round RT-PCR of the TCR CDR3 was HTBI. TCRdb recomputed calls from the multiplex PCR reads with MiXCR, one row per CDR3 protein. The table includes around 600,000 distinct CDR3 sequences, about 16% detected once. Sequencing used blood. The receptor set was obtained from a woman aged 40 to 50 with Graves' ophthalmopathy.

This clonotype has just a few counts. CDR3 sequence: CASTYQEPNTGELFF. In DNA form, the CDR3 reads TGTGCCAGCACCTACCAAGAGCCGAACACCGGGGAGCTGTTTTTT. This chain uses TRBV12-3 or TRBV12-4 with TRBJ2-2; D ambiguous. V shed 7 bases and J shed 0 bases, with 12 bases lying between them. There are 15 residues in the CDR3.

Worth noting for this clonotype: The germline gene is not matched at one end of the junction; a read error may be the cause. J is TRBJ2-1 and V is TRBV30; tentative D call: TRBD2 (7 bases). The CDR3 loop spans 15 amino acids. Germline CDR1 GTSNPN, CDR2 SVGIG (reference sequence). CDR3 nucleotides: TGTGCCTGCGCTCAGGGGACTATTACTTACAGTGAGCAGTTCTTC. Its protein is CACAQGTITYSEQFF.

Many counts were recorded for this clonotype. The rearrangement uses TRBV19 and TRBJ2-1, with 10 nucleotides matching TRBD2. J lost 4 bases, V lost 1 base, and 1 base had no gene match. Germline V gene sequence: CDR1 LNHDA, CDR2 SQIVND (reference sequence). The CDR3 totals 15 residues. The CDR3 is CASSIASGGYNEQFF. CDR3 DNA: TGTGCCAGTAGTATAGCTAGCGGGGGTTACAATGAGCAGTTCTTC. The full variable domain, with the rest looked up from reference TRBV19 and TRBJ2-1, is DGGITQSPKYLFRKEGQNVTLSCEQNLNHDAMYWYRQDPGQGLRLIYYSQIVNDFQKGDIAEGYSVSREKKESFPLTVTSAQKNPTAFYLCASSIASGGYNEQFFGPGTRLTVL.

The gene calls are TRBV19 and TRBJ1-2, with 7 bases matching TRBD1. The germline CDR1 and CDR2 sequences are LNHDA and SQIVND (reference sequence). There are 16 residues in the CDR3. The V and J ends lost 0 bases and 5 bases, in that order; junction bases with no gene match: 9. Here the CDR3 DNA reads TGTGCCAGTAGTATAGAGCTTTGGACAGGCGGTTATGGCTACACCTTC. Translating it yields CASSIELWTGGYGYTF.

This clonotype showed up many times. This sequence joins TRBV7-3 and TRBJ2-3; D gene uncertain. V was trimmed by 3 bases and J by 1 base, leaving 11 bases between them. The CDR3 extends over 15 amino acids. Looked up from germline, CDR1 is SGHTA and CDR2 is FQGTGA. DNA for the CDR3: TGTGCCAGCAGCTTGCAAGGAGTTGGCACAGATACGCAGTATTTT. Its protein is CASSLQGVGTDTQYF.

For the CDR3, the DNA is TGCAGTGCTCGTCCCTTGGGGACTAGCGGTCACAATGAGCAGTTCTTC. This codes for CSARPLGTSGHNEQFF. This rearrangement joins TRBV20-1 to TRBJ2-1, with 11 bases identical to TRBD2. V dropped 5 bases and J dropped 5; count of bases not matched to a gene: 11. This CDR3 has 16 amino acids. CDR1 DFQATT and CDR2 SNEGSKA come from the germline V gene (reference sequence).

This sequence joins TRBV27 and TRBJ2-6; D is perhaps TRBD1 (5 bases). Germline V gene data show CDR1 as MNHEY and CDR2 as SMNVEV (reference sequence). The CDR3 runs 16 residues. With 5 bases removed from V and 2 bases from J, the gap between germline ends came to 13 bases. In nucleotides, the CDR3 is TGTGCCAGCAGTGATCTGGACATGGCTGGGGCCAACGTCCTGACTTTC. Translating gives CASSDLDMAGANVLTF.

This chain uses TRBV24-1 with TRBJ2-2; D perhaps matches TRBD2 (5 bases). Per the germline V gene, CDR1 is KGHDR and CDR2 is SFDVKD. V was cut by 9 bases and J by 7 bases, with 11 bases left in between. The CDR3 contains 12 residues. The CDR3 protein is CATDGGDGELFF. The CDR3 DNA is TGTGCCACCGATGGAGGAGACGGGGAGCTGTTTTTT.

There are a few counts of this clonotype. This rearrangement joins TRBV10-3 to TRBJ2-3; D call uncertain. This CDR3 contains 13 residues. Trimming removed 4 bases from V and 4 bases from J, with 9 bases in between. Germline CDR1 is ENHRY and CDR2 is SYGVKD. The CDR3 coding sequence is TGTGCCATCAGTGCCACAGCCTCAGATACGCAGTATTTT. The encoded protein is CAISATASDTQYF.

This clonotype was seen a handful of times. This chain connects TRBV19 to TRBJ2-2; weak D call: TRBD1 (7 bases). V dropped 10 bases and J dropped 5 bases, with 14 bases sitting between them. The germline gives CDR1 LNHDA, CDR2 SQIVND (reference sequence). This CDR3 has 13 amino acids. This CDR3 reads CATQAGGTGELFF. As DNA, the CDR3 is TGTGCCACTCAGGCAGGGGGGACCGGGGAGCTGTTTTTT.

This clonotype was seen at least ten times. The V call is TRBV2, the J call TRBJ1-1; the D gene is possibly TRBD1 (6 bases). This CDR3 region has 13 residues. V lost 6 bases to trimming and J lost 10 bases, with 18 bases between them. Per the germline V gene, CDR1 is SNHLY and CDR2 is FYNNEI. The CDR3 coding sequence is TGTGCCAGCAGCCGAAGGGGTGGCAGGGGAGCTTTCTTT. Amino acids: CASSRRGGRGAFF.

This clonotype was seen a handful of times. This chain links TRBV27 with TRBJ2-7; TRBD1 matches 7 bases. J was trimmed by 5 bases and V by 6 bases; bases with no gene match: 10. CDR3 length: 14 amino acids. The germline CDR1 and CDR2 sequences are MNHEY and SMNVEV (reference sequence). The CDR3: CASRQTGLYDEQYF. CDR3 DNA sequence: TGTGCCAGCAGGCAGACAGGGTTATATGACGAGCAGTACTTC.

The rearrangement uses TRBV20-1 and TRBJ2-1; D is unresolved. Trimming removed 1 base from V and 2 bases from J, with 6 bases in between. The V gene's germline CDR1 is DFQATT and CDR2 SNEGSKA (reference sequence). The CDR3 contains 13 residues. The CDR3 sequence: CSARAWPYNEQFF. The DNA for the CDR3 is TGCAGTGCTAGAGCGTGGCCCTACAATGAGCAGTTCTTC.

The table lists this clonotype with a few counts. The CDR3 reads CASSQEGGSYNSPLHF. In DNA, the CDR3 is TGCGCCAGCAGCCAAGAAGGGGGCTCCTATAATTCACCCCTCCACTTT. This chain links TRBV4-1 with TRBJ1-6; possible D gene TRBD1, 6 bases. The germline V gene encodes CDR1 MGHRA and CDR2 YSYEKL. The CDR3 contains 16 residues. The V end was cut by 0 bases, the J end by 0 bases, with 6 bases between.

This clonotype was observed a few times. CDR3: CASMAGGGPMGEQYF. DNA for the CDR3: TGTGCCAGTATGGCGGGGGGGGGCCCGATGGGCGAGCAGTACTTC. The V and J genes are TRBV28 and TRBJ2-7; 9 bases fit TRBD2. The CDR3 covers 15 residues. The junction had 15 bases not matched to a gene; V was cut back by 9 bases and J by 6 bases. Germline CDR1 is MDHEN and CDR2 is SYDVKM.

In this sample, this clonotype turned up many times. V usage is TRBV18 and J usage is TRBJ1-2, with D hard to call. CDR1 and CDR2 (germline): KGHSH, LQKENI. V was shortened by 2 bases and J by 6 bases, with 7 bases between the two germline ends. The CDR3 is made up of 12 amino acids. CDR3 in DNA: TGTGCCAGCTCACCAACTGATGATGGCTACACCTTC. Protein: CASSPTDDGYTF.

The rearrangement links TRBV28 to TRBJ1-5; TRBD1 matches 7 bases. Trimming took 7 bases from V and 5 from J; bases not matched to a gene: 11. The germline gives CDR1 MDHEN, CDR2 SYDVKM. The CDR3 is made up of 15 amino acids. The CDR3 nucleotides read TGTGCCAGCATCGGGGGAGGGGGCCCGTATCAGCCCCAGCATTTT. It specifies CASIGGGGPYQPQHF. Complete variable domain (other parts from reference TRBV28 and TRBJ1-5): DVKVTQSSRYLVKRTGEKVFLECVQDMDHENMFWYRQDPGLGLRLIYFSYDVKMKEKGDIPEGYSVSREKKERFSLILESASTNQTSMYLCASIGGGGPYQPQHFGDGTRLSIL.

This clonotype was counted ten times or more. The chain recombines TRBV2 with TRBJ2-3; D remains unclear. This CDR3 contains 14 residues. The ends were cut back, 5 bases at V and 0 bases at J, with 9 bases in the middle. CDR1 and CDR2 (germline): SNHLY, FYNNEI. The CDR3 DNA follows: TGTGCCAGCAGTTTAAGTCCGAGCACAGATACGCAGTATTTT. Translation: CASSLSPSTDTQYF.

The chain combines TRBV11-2 with TRBJ1-2; no reliable D call. Trimming took off 4 bases at V and 2 bases at J, with 8 bases between the two ends. Looked up from germline, CDR1 is SGHAT and CDR2 is FQNNGV. This CDR3 contains 13 residues. CDR3 region: CASSSSGNYGYTF. The DNA for the CDR3 is TGTGCCAGCAGCTCTTCAGGAAACTATGGCTACACCTTC.

This clonotype showed up just a few times. This sequence joins TRBV7-9 and TRBJ2-5; D might be TRBD2 (6 bases). Germline assignment: CDR1 SEHNR and CDR2 FQNEAQ (reference sequence). Deletions cut 5 bases from V and 0 bases from J, with 13 bases between. The CDR3 is made up of 15 amino acids. This chain's CDR3 is CASSTKGLDQETQYF. Here the CDR3 DNA reads TGTGCCAGCAGCACGAAGGGACTGGACCAAGAGACCCAGTACTTC.

At least ten counts were recorded for this clonotype. The rearrangement uses TRBV12-3 or TRBV12-4 and TRBJ2-1; TRBD2 agrees at 8 bases. V dropped 5 bases and J dropped 5; count of bases not matched to a gene: 11. The CDR3 length is 16 residues. The CDR3 nucleotides are TGTGCCAGCAGTCCCGCGCGGAGCGGGGGCCACAATGAGCAGTTCTTC. Its protein is CASSPARSGGHNEQFF.

At least ten counts were recorded for this clonotype. CDR3 residues: CSAPGGGGNTIYF. In DNA, the CDR3 is TGCAGTGCCCCGGGAGGTGGTGGAAACACCATATATTTT. The rearrangement uses TRBV20-1 and TRBJ1-3; D is unresolved. The CDR3 has 13 residues. Germline V CDR1 and CDR2: DFQATT, SNEGSKA (reference sequence). The ends were cut back, 6 bases at V and 3 bases at J, with 12 bases in the middle.